This paragraph reports one TCR beta chain. This specimen belongs to a study of technical replicates of blood from several donors. The assay was immunoSEQ multiplex PCR, and TCRdb's table has in-frame clones only and misses some. This repertoire shows 75,000 to 90,000 clones, roughly 93% found once; its top ten account for roughly 0.23%. Trimming pared 6 bases from V and 4 bases from J, leaving 16 bases between. From germline, CDR1 is SGHRS and CDR2 YFSETQ. CDR3 length equals 14 residues. The receptor comes from a human donor in good health. The sample taken for sequencing was T cells isolated from PBMCs. The V call is TRBV5-1, the J call TRBJ1-1; D is perhaps TRBD1 (5 bases). The CDR3 DNA is TGCGCCAGCAAAGAGCCAGGGATGGTCACTGAAGCTTTCTTT. It yields the protein CASKEPGMVTEAFF.